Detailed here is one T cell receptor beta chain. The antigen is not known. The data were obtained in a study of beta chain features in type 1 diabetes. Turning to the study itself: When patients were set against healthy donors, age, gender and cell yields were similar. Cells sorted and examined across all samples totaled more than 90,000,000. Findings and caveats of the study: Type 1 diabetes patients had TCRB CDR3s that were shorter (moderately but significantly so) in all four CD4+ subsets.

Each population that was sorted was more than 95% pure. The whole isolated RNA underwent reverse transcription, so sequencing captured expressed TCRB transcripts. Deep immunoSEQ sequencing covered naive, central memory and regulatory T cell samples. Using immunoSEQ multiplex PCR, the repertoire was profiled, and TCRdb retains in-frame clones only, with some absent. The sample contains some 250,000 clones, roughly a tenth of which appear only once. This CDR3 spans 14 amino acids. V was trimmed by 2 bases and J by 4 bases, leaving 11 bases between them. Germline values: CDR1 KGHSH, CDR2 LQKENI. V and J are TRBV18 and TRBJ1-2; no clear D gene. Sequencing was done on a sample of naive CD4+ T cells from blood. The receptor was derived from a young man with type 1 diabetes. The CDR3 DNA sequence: TGTGCCAGCTCACCAAGTGCAGAGGCCTATGGCTACACCTTC. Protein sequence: CASSPSAEAYGYTF. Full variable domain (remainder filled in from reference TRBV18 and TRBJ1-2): NAGVMQNPRHLVRRRGQEARLRCSPMKGHSHVYWYRQLPEEGLKFMVYLQKENIIDESGMPKERFSAEFPKEGPSILRIQQVVRGDSAAYFCASSPSAEAYGYTFGSGTRLTVV.